The 26 T cell receptor beta chains below all came from one sample that was sequenced in a study of human T cells and chemical hapten exposure. TCRdb recomputed calls from the RACE reads with MiXCR, one row per CDR3 protein. The table lists about 99,000 distinct CDR3 sequences, approximately 13% of them singletons, with less than 2.5% in the top ten. Time point indicated: patch test 1, 2 weeks after DPC sensitization. The sample's treatment: therapeutic diphenylcyclopropenone sensitization with weekly scalp DPC. Sequenced material: whole blood, taken in connection with sensitization to the hapten diphenylcyclopropenone (DPC). The receptors stem from a woman in her 40s with alopecia areata. Some clones in this sample may be carry-over from other donors' samples.

As concerns this clonotype: A single base separates this from a much larger clone, so it may be a read error. The V gene is TRBV28, the J gene TRBJ2-7, with D perhaps matching TRBD1 (6 bases). V was shortened by 4 bases and J by 2 bases, with 21 bases between the two germline ends. The germline CDR1 and CDR2 sequences are MDHEN and SYDVKM. The CDR3 has 17 amino acids. CDR3 residues: CASSSLRGAEGPYEQYF. The CDR3 region has the DNA TGTGCCAGCAGTTCCCTCAGGGGTGCGGAAGGGCCCTACGAGCAGTACTTC.

As regards this clonotype: A single base separates this from a much larger clone, so it may be a read error. The chain combines TRBV29-1 with TRBJ1-4; 7 bases are shared with TRBD1. In germline, CDR1 is SQVTM, CDR2 ANQGSEA. The CDR3 sequence is 12 residues long. This chain's CDR3 is CSASGTAEKLIF. DNA of the CDR3: TGCAGCGCTTCGGGGACAGCCGAAAAACTGATTTTT.

Ten or more counts support this clonotype. The CDR3 spells CASRSTSGRTDTQYF. The DNA for the CDR3 is TGTGCCAGCAGGTCGACTAGCGGGAGAACAGATACGCAGTATTTT. This chain uses TRBV11-2 with TRBJ2-3, with 12 bases aligning to TRBD2. V lost 6 bases to trimming and J lost 3 bases; unmatched junction nucleotides: 4. The CDR3 length is 15 residues. CDR1 and CDR2 from the germline V gene are SGHAT and FQNNGV. The complete variable domain, with remaining parts taken from reference TRBV11-2 and TRBJ2-3, reads EAGVAQSPRYKIIEKRQSVAFWCNPISGHATLYWYQQILGQGPKLLIQFQNNGVVDDSQLPKDRFSAERLKGVDSTLKIQPAKLEDSAVYLCASRSTSGRTDTQYFGPGTRLTVL.

In DNA, the CDR3 is TGTGCCAGCAGTCGGGACAGTAGCTCCTACAATGAGCAGTTCTTC. Amino acids: CASSRDSSSYNEQFF. The rearrangement links TRBV7-3 to TRBJ2-1; 7 bases align to TRBD1. J was trimmed by 0 bases and V by 6 bases; bases with no gene match: 5. This CDR3 region has 15 residues. Germline CDR1 reads SGHTA; CDR2 reads FQGTGA.

This clonotype was detected ten times or more. The chain employs TRBV6-2 or TRBV6-3 and TRBJ2-1, with TRBD2 identical over 11 bases. From germline, CDR1 is MNHEY and CDR2 SVGEGT. The CDR3 spans 15 residues. V gave up 6 bases and J gave up 6 bases; unmatched junction bases: 7. CDR3 DNA sequence: TGTGCCAGCAGAACGACTAGCGGGACAGGCAATGAGCAGTTCTTC. Residues: CASRTTSGTGNEQFF.

V and J are TRBV28 and TRBJ2-7; D uncertain. The CDR3 runs 12 residues. CDR1 and CDR2 (germline): MDHEN, SYDVKM. V was clipped by 6 bases and J by 3 bases, with 9 bases between them. The CDR3: CASSPLLYEQYF. CDR3 bases: TGTGCCAGCAGCCCCCTCCTCTACGAGCAGTACTTC. Full variable domain (rest looked up from reference TRBV28 and TRBJ2-7): DVKVTQSSRYLVKRTGEKVFLECVQDMDHENMFWYRQDPGLGLRLIYFSYDVKMKEKGDIPEGYSVSREKKERFSLILESASTNQTSMYLCASSPLLYEQYFGPGTRLTVT.

This clonotype has more than one count but fewer than ten. The chain links TRBV14 to TRBJ2-5, with D perhaps matching TRBD2 (5 bases). Germline CDR1 reads SGHDN; CDR2 reads FVKESK. The length of the CDR3 is 15 residues. Trimming pared 0 bases from V and 2 bases from J, leaving 10 bases between. CDR3 nucleotide sequence: TGTGCCAGCAGCCAAGATAGTAGCGAACAAGAGACCCAGTACTTC. It encodes CASSQDSSEQETQYF.

The table lists this clonotype with a few counts. The chain couples TRBV27 to TRBJ1-1; 12 bases line up with TRBD1. Germline V CDR1 and CDR2: MNHEY, SMNVEV (reference sequence). This CDR3 region has 13 residues. V dropped 6 bases and J dropped 11; count of bases not matched to a gene: 7. The CDR3 DNA reads TGTGCCAGCAGCTGGGACAGGGGGCTGAGTGCTTTCTTT. As protein: CASSWDRGLSAFF.

In the case of this clonotype: This sequence may be a read error, since a much larger clone differs from it by one base. The chain carries TRBV7-2 and TRBJ2-3; 16 positions match TRBD2. CDR1 and CDR2 from the germline V gene are SGHTA and FQGNSA. There are 18 residues in the CDR3. In DNA form, the CDR3 reads TGTGTCAGCAATCCGGGACTAGCGGGAGGGGCCGGCACAGATACGCAGTATTTT. Translating it yields CVSNPGLAGGAGTDTQYF.

Many counts were recorded for this clonotype. CDR3 residues: CASRTRLAGGHNEQFF. CDR3 DNA: TGCGCCAGCAGGACCCGACTAGCGGGAGGACACAATGAGCAGTTCTTC. The rearrangement links TRBV10-2 to TRBJ2-1; 13 nucleotides line up with TRBD2. Germline V gene lookup returns CDR1 WSHSY and CDR2 SAAADI. The trim removed 6 bases at V and 5 bases at J, leaving 7 bases unmatched. The CDR3 sequence is 16 residues long.

This clonotype occurred a few times. The gene calls are TRBV28 and TRBJ1-1, with a tentative D call TRBD1 (5 bases). Germline CDR1 and CDR2: MDHEN and SYDVKM. The V end lost 5 bases, the J end lost 5 bases, and 15 bases lay between the germline ends. This CDR3 spans 14 amino acids. CDR3 DNA sequence: TGTGCCAGCAGTCGGCAGGGAGGTGGTACTGAAGCTTTCTTT. Translating gives CASSRQGGGTEAFF.

This clonotype was seen ten or more times. In this CDR3 the conserved last residue, phenylalanine or tryptophan, is missing, so a read error is likely. No DNA is shown, since the ends of the CDR3 on it are uncertain; the CDR3 is the one TCRdb lists. This sequence joins TRBV29-1 and TRBJ2-7; the table's D call, TRBD1, has no DNA check behind it. The CDR3 has 10 amino acids, counting both end residues. The germline CDR1 and CDR2 sequences are SQVTM and ANQGSEA. The CDR3 sequence is CSVELTGPLI.

The rearrangement links TRBV25-1 to TRBJ2-3; TRBD1 matches at 7 bases. Germline CDR1 and CDR2: MGHDK and SYGVNS. Trimming removed 2 bases from V and 3 bases from J; junction bases left unmatched: 11. This CDR3 comprises 17 residues. CDR3 DNA sequence: TGTGCCAGCAGTGAAGACAGGGAACGGCTTGGTACAGATACGCAGTATTTT. It is translated as CASSEDRERLGTDTQYF.

This clonotype was seen at least ten times. The rearrangement uses TRBV15 and TRBJ1-5; D unresolved. Germline loops: CDR1 LNHNV, CDR2 YYDKDF (reference sequence). The ends were cut back, 1 base at V and 4 bases at J, with 2 bases in the middle. This CDR3 spans 12 amino acids. DNA for the CDR3: TGTGCCACCAGCAGAGTAAATCAGCCCCAGCATTTT. Its translation is CATSRVNQPQHF.

This clonotype came up a few times. This chain links TRBV21-1 with TRBJ2-7; the table calls TRBD1, which could not be checked here. TRBV21-1 is flagged as a pseudogene. The CDR3 sequence is 12 residues long. The DNA for the CDR3 is TGTGCCAGCGGACAGGGTCTGCTCGAGCAGTACTTC. Translated: CASGQGLLEQYF.

This clonotype was detected a few times. V is TRBV6-5 and J is TRBJ2-5; TRBD1 aligns across 9 bases. Trimming at V came to 6 bases and at J to 5 bases, leaving 13 bases not matched to a gene. The germline gives CDR1 MNHEY, CDR2 SVGAGI. The CDR3 is made up of 16 amino acids. The CDR3 reads CASSRIHRGRGETQYF. The CDR3 bases are TGTGCCAGCAGCCGAATCCACAGGGGGCGCGGGGAGACCCAGTACTTC.

This clonotype was seen more than once but under ten times. The chain combines TRBV7-9 with TRBJ2-3, with D possibly TRBD2 on 5 matching bases. CDR3 length: 15 residues. Germline V gene data show CDR1 as SEHNR and CDR2 as FQNEAQ (reference sequence). The V end was cut by 5 bases, the J end by 5 bases, with 17 bases between. The CDR3 DNA follows: TGTGCCAGCAGCCCTCTCGCGGTTGAGGGAGATACGCAGTATTTT. It translates to CASSPLAVEGDTQYF.

The J gene is TRBJ2-3, the V gene TRBV11-2; TRBD2 might be the D (6 bases). V dropped 7 bases and J dropped 4 bases, with 15 bases sitting between them. Germline assignment: CDR1 SGHAT and CDR2 FQNNGV. CDR3 length: 14 residues. The CDR3 spells CASKKELAADTQYF. The CDR3, as DNA: TGTGCCAGCAAAAAAGAACTAGCAGCAGATACGCAGTATTTT.

The sample holds a few counts of this clonotype. The chain recombines TRBV4-2 with TRBJ2-3, with TRBD1 matching 7 bases. Germline assignment: CDR1 LGHNA and CDR2 YNFKEQ. This CDR3 is built from 15 residues. V gave up 0 bases and J gave up 4 bases; unmatched junction bases: 4. The CDR3 coding sequence is TGTGCCAGCAGCCAAGATGAAGGGGGCGCAGATACGCAGTATTTT. This gives the protein CASSQDEGGADTQYF.

This clonotype has a handful of counts. The chain employs TRBV7-3 and TRBJ2-1, with a weak D call TRBD2 (6 bases). Germline CDR1 SGHTA, CDR2 FQGTGA. Trimming shortened V by 3 bases and J by 6 bases, and 9 bases separated the two germline ends. The CDR3 runs 13 residues. Here the CDR3 reads CASSFAGTNEQFF. The CDR3, as DNA: TGTGCCAGCAGCTTTGCGGGGACCAATGAGCAGTTCTTC.

V is TRBV18 and J is TRBJ1-1; tentatively, D is TRBD1 (6 bases). The germline gives CDR1 KGHSH, CDR2 LQKENI. With 6 bases removed from V and 0 bases from J, the gap between germline ends came to 11 bases. CDR3 length equals 14 residues. The CDR3: CASSEQGLNTEAFF. CDR3 nucleotide sequence: TGTGCCAGCTCTGAACAGGGCTTGAACACTGAAGCTTTCTTT.

The V gene is TRBV9, the J gene TRBJ1-1; no firm D call. There are 13 residues in the CDR3. Deletions cut 0 bases from V and 1 base from J, with 4 bases between. Germline values: CDR1 SGDLS, CDR2 YYNGEE. CDR3 sequence (DNA): TGTGCCAGCAGCGTAGAACAGAACACTGAAGCTTTCTTT. Its protein is CASSVEQNTEAFF. The variable domain in full, with the rest retrieved from reference TRBV9 and TRBJ1-1, is DSGVTQTPKHLITATGQRVTLRCSPRSGDLSVYWYQQSLDQGLQFLIQYYNGEERAKGNILERFSAQQFPDLHSELNLSSLELGDSALYFCASSVEQNTEAFFGQGTRLTVV.

This rearrangement joins TRBV9 to TRBJ1-1; 9 bases align to TRBD1. Germline V gene sequence: CDR1 SGDLS, CDR2 YYNGEE. This CDR3 has 16 amino acids. V gave up 0 bases and J gave up 0 bases; unmatched junction bases: 3. CDR3 region: CASSVEGTGMNTEAFF. The CDR3 DNA follows: TGTGCCAGCAGCGTAGAAGGGACAGGGATGAACACTGAAGCTTTCTTT.

This clonotype has just a few counts. The chain uses TRBV9 and TRBJ2-5; D gene uncertain. This CDR3 comprises 13 residues. V dropped 0 bases and J dropped 1 base, with 4 bases sitting between them. The V gene's germline CDR1 is SGDLS and CDR2 YYNGEE. The CDR3 region has the DNA TGTGCCAGCAGCGTAGCTGTCCAAGAGACCCAGTACTTC. Protein sequence: CASSVAVQETQYF.

The rearrangement joins TRBV7-9 to TRBJ1-6; no clear D gene. V was clipped by 1 base and J by 8 bases, with 3 bases between them. The CDR3 has 12 residues. Germline-derived CDR1 and CDR2 are SEHNR and FQNEAQ (reference sequence). CDR3 in DNA: TGTGCCAGCAGCTTAGGGTATTCACCCCTCCACTTT. This codes for CASSLGYSPLHF. The variable domain in full, completed from reference TRBV7-9 and TRBJ1-6, reads DTGVSQNPRHKITKRGQNVTFRCDPISEHNRLYWYRQTLGQGPEFLTYFQNEAQLEKSRLLSDRFSAERPKGSFSTLEIQRTEQGDSAMYLCASSLGYSPLHFGNGTRLTVT.

In DNA form, the CDR3 reads TGCGCCAGCAGCTCCCCCGGGTATGAGACCCAGTACTTC. It encodes CASSSPGYETQYF. V gene TRBV5-1 combines with J gene TRBJ2-5, with no clear D. V was trimmed by 3 bases and J by 5 bases, leaving 11 bases between them. This CDR3 comprises 13 residues. From germline, CDR1 is SGHRS and CDR2 YFSETQ.